These 11 T cell receptor beta chains share one sample of origin, sequenced in a study of beta chain features in type 1 diabetes. Sequencing targeted expressed TCRB transcripts, as all isolated RNA had been reverse transcribed. TCRdb's copy holds only in-frame clones and misses some; the assay was immunoSEQ multiplex PCR. The table has hundreds of thousands of clones, more than 9.5% seen once; the top ten hold roughly 0.046%. Specimen: naive CD4+ T cells from blood. These receptors originate from a young woman in good health.

This clone was detected ten times or more. This chain uses TRBV29-1 with TRBJ1-1; no clear D. The CDR3 consists of 12 residues. Trimming took 5 bases from V and 1 from J, leaving 8 bases between them. CDR1 and CDR2 from the germline V gene are SQVTM and ANQGSEA. The CDR3 sequence is CSVYRPNTEAFF. DNA of the CDR3: TGCAGCGTTTACAGACCGAACACTGAAGCTTTCTTT.

The chain is built from TRBV28 and TRBJ1-2, with TRBD1 identical over 8 bases. Germline-derived CDR1 and CDR2 are MDHEN and SYDVKM. CDR3 length equals 17 residues. Trimming took 6 bases from V and 6 from J; bases not matched to a gene: 18. CDR3 in DNA: TGTGCCAGCAGCCCCGGACAGGGACCATCAGCCCCCCATGGCTACACCTTC. Its protein is CASSPGQGPSAPHGYTF.

The V and J genes are TRBV28 and TRBJ1-2, with 8 bases identical to TRBD1. This CDR3 comprises 12 residues. The V and J ends lost 8 bases and 8 bases, in that order; junction bases with no gene match: 7. Germline values: CDR1 MDHEN, CDR2 SYDVKM. CDR3 loop: CASRSGGYGYTF. The CDR3 DNA reads as TGTGCCAGCCGGTCAGGGGGCTACGGCTACACCTTC.

J is TRBJ1-5 and V is TRBV7-9, with D uncertain. V was clipped by 0 bases and J by 2 bases, with 17 bases between them. This CDR3 is 18 amino acids long. Germline CDR1 reads SEHNR; CDR2 reads FQNEAQ (reference sequence). CDR3 residues: CASSLASGIFGGNQPQHF. The DNA of the CDR3 is TGTGCCAGCAGCTTAGCCTCCGGGATCTTTGGAGGCAATCAGCCCCAGCATTTT. Full variable domain (remainder filled in from reference TRBV7-9 and TRBJ1-5): DTGVSQNPRHKITKRGQNVTFRCDPISEHNRLYWYRQTLGQGPEFLTYFQNEAQLEKSRLLSDRFSAERPKGSFSTLEIQRTEQGDSAMYLCASSLASGIFGGNQPQHFGDGTRLSIL.

This clone was picked up a small number of times. The J gene is TRBJ2-3, the V gene TRBV5-1; 7 bases fit TRBD1. V lost 4 bases and J lost 5; bases outside the gene matches: 4. The V gene's germline CDR1 is SGHRS and CDR2 YFSETQ. This CDR3 has 13 amino acids. CDR3 in amino acids: CASSPGQEDTQYF. Here the CDR3 DNA reads TGCGCCAGCAGCCCTGGACAGGAAGATACGCAGTATTTT. Full variable domain (missing parts from reference TRBV5-1 and TRBJ2-3): KAGVTQTPRYLIKTRGQQVTLSCSPISGHRSVSWYQQTPGQGLQFLFEYFSETQRNKGNFPGRFSGRQFSNSRSEMNVSTLELGDSALYLCASSPGQEDTQYFGPGTRLTVL.

The genes are TRBV10-3 and TRBJ1-3; D remains ambiguous. Germline V gene lookup returns CDR1 ENHRY and CDR2 SYGVKD. The CDR3 is made up of 12 amino acids. Trimming shortened V by 8 bases and J by 0 bases, and 5 bases separated the two germline ends. CDR3 coding DNA: TGTGCCATCGGCAGCTCTGGAAACACCATATATTTT. It codes for CAIGSSGNTIYF.

The V call is TRBV5-1, the J call TRBJ2-2; TRBD2 matches 9 bases. Germline V CDR1 and CDR2: SGHRS, YFSETQ. CDR3 length: 15 residues. V lost 5 bases to trimming and J lost 2 bases; unmatched junction nucleotides: 4. The CDR3 loop is CASSSSGINTGELFF. CDR3 coding DNA: TGCGCCAGCAGTTCTAGCGGGATCAACACCGGGGAGCTGTTTTTT.

There are a few counts of this clone. The rearrangement uses TRBV7-2 and TRBJ2-5; TRBD2 matches at 8 bases. The CDR3 has 16 residues. V trimming: 1 base; J trimming: 7 bases; junction bases outside the gene matches: 11. Germline lookup yields CDR1 SGHTA and CDR2 FQGNSA. The CDR3 region is CASSLDPGGASGTQYF. The CDR3 DNA sequence: TGTGCCAGCAGCTTAGACCCCGGGGGGGCATCGGGGACCCAGTACTTC. The whole variable domain, filled in from reference TRBV7-2 and TRBJ2-5, reads GAGVSQSPSNKVTEKGKDVELRCDPISGHTALYWYRQSLGQGLEFLIYFQGNSAPDKSGLPSDRFSAERTGGSVSTLTIQRTQQEDSAVYLCASSLDPGGASGTQYFGPGTRLLVL.

This chain joins TRBV29-1 and TRBJ2-5; D tentatively reads TRBD1 or TRBD2 (5 bases each). The CDR3 is made up of 12 amino acids. V gave up 8 bases and J gave up 5 bases, with 15 bases separating them. Germline CDR1 and CDR2: SQVTM and ANQGSEA. In DNA, the CDR3 is TGCAGCTTCCAGAGGTGGGGGGAGACCCAGTACTTC. Encoded protein: CSFQRWGETQYF.

The V and J genes are TRBV5-1 and TRBJ2-5; 13 bases are shared with TRBD2. This CDR3 has 17 amino acids. V shed 4 bases and J 0 bases; nucleotides not matched to a gene: 6. Germline V gene sequence: CDR1 SGHRS, CDR2 YFSETQ. The CDR3 nucleotides are TGCGCCAGCAGCCTGGGGACTAGCGGGGTATACCAAGAGACCCAGTACTTC. Amino acids: CASSLGTSGVYQETQYF. The entire variable domain, with the rest obtained from reference TRBV5-1 and TRBJ2-5, is as follows: KAGVTQTPRYLIKTRGQQVTLSCSPISGHRSVSWYQQTPGQGLQFLFEYFSETQRNKGNFPGRFSGRQFSNSRSEMNVSTLELGDSALYLCASSLGTSGVYQETQYFGPGTRLLVL.

This clone has more than one count but fewer than ten. The junction shows a germline mismatch at one end, possibly a read error. The chain links TRBV6-5 to TRBJ2-7; 9 bases are shared with TRBD2. Germline CDR1 and CDR2: MNHEY and SVGAGI. CDR3 length equals 11 residues. CDR3 in DNA: TGTGCCAGCAGTGGACCGGGACTAGCAAACTTC. As protein: CASSGPGLANF.